What follows are 7 T cell receptor beta chains derived from one specimen sequenced in a study of T cells expressing NK-cell markers. TCRdb re-called the 5' RACE reads and catalogs CDR3 proteins one per entry, DNA excluded. The sample table sets out over 100,000 distinct CDR3 sequences. The sequenced material came from blood T cells: a sorted CD56 or NKG2C T cell subset, CD4+ or CD8+ T cells, or bulk PBMC T cells (not recorded which). All receptors derive from a woman between 18 and 75 years old in good health.

This chain connects TRBV10-2 to TRBJ2-5; TCRdb selects TRBD1, and the lack of DNA leaves this call unchecked. The CDR3 is made up of 15 amino acids. The germline CDR1 and CDR2 sequences are WSHSY and SAAADI. This chain's CDR3 is CASMSGVLLQETQYF.

This chain joins TRBV4-3 and TRBJ2-5; TCRdb selects TRBD2, and the lack of DNA leaves this call unchecked. The length of the CDR3 is 17 residues. The V gene's germline CDR1 is LGHNA and CDR2 YSLEER. CDR3 loop: CASSQGPQRGGQETQYF.

CDR3 sequence reads: CSARDSGLQGTNIQYF. V usage is TRBV20-1 and J usage is TRBJ2-4; checking the TCRdb D call of TRBD2 is not possible without DNA. Germline V lookup: CDR1 DFQATT, CDR2 SNEGSKA (reference sequence). This CDR3 has 16 residues.

V and J are TRBV15 and TRBJ2-3; TCRdb selects TRBD1, and the lack of DNA leaves this call unchecked. Per the germline V gene, CDR1 is LNHNV and CDR2 is YYDKDF (reference sequence). This CDR3 contains 15 residues. The CDR3 here is CATSTRRGSTDTQYF.

V usage is TRBV7-2 and J usage is TRBJ2-1; TCRdb indicates TRBD2, and absent DNA this call remains unverified. This CDR3 has 15 residues. CDR1 and CDR2 (germline): SGHTA, FQGNSA. This CDR3 is CASSPGLAGLDEQFF.

The chain recombines TRBV9 with TRBJ2-5; TCRdb indicates TRBD1, and absent DNA this call remains unverified. CDR1 SGDLS and CDR2 YYNGEE come from the germline V gene. CDR3 length: 15 amino acids. CDR3 in amino acids: CASSPWGQLQETQYF.

The V call is TRBV5-8, the J call TRBJ2-1; TCRdb gives TRBD1 as the D gene, but with no DNA this cannot be confirmed. Per the germline V gene, CDR1 is SGHTS and CDR2 is YDEGEE. This CDR3 is 13 amino acids long. This CDR3 is CAIEPGTDNEQFF.